This record covers a single T cell receptor beta chain. Its target is not known. These data originate in a study of T cells after yellow fever vaccination. Overall study: SMART-Seq v4 Ultra Low Input served to prepare low-cell-number fractions.

Study-wide findings and caveats: It was the secondary response that reached its peak faster, day 5 versus 15, but it was weaker. Once the booster was given, most primary-vaccination clones reappeared, at around 95% for CD4 and over 70% for CD8. A minor fraction of clonotypes spanned both CD4 and CD8 compartments.

MiXCR was run by TCRdb on the 5' RACE reads, yielding one entry per CDR3 protein. Of 300,000 or so distinct CDR3 sequences detected, roughly 13% appear once; the ten largest clones hold roughly 0.5%. This receptor was obtained from a young man who received the YFV17D yellow fever vaccine. Sequencing used CD4+ T cells sorted from PBMCs, obtained 45 days after the yellow fever booster vaccination.

The CDR3 region is CASSLASRNQPQHF. The CDR3 region has the DNA TGTGCCAGCAGCTTGGCCTCCCGAAATCAGCCCCAGCATTTT. J is TRBJ1-5 and V is TRBV5-6; no clear D gene. CDR1 is SGHDT and CDR2 is YYEEEE in the germline V gene. The V and J ends lost 0 bases and 4 bases respectively, with 8 bases between them. The CDR3 length is 14 residues.